This T cell receptor beta chain derives from a study of blood T cells in healthy people across ages. Donors were healthy Caucasian individuals from Russia aged about 6 to 100. This clonotype was counted only a few times. As yet, its antigen is unknown. Using a J-beta primer mix together with a sample-barcoded 5' primer, a second PCR was run for roughly 6 to 12 cycles. Each cDNA molecule received a tag from a template-switch adaptor that had 12 random nucleotides. MiXCR, applied by TCRdb to the 5' RACE reads, yields one record per CDR3 protein. The data show some 1,500,000 distinct CDR3 sequences, less than 45% seen once. Study-level results: Aged donors had fewer naive CD4+ cells and lower diversity than long-lived donors. Observed TCR beta diversity per million T cells went down as age went up. This fall followed a roughly linear course with age.

CDR3 length: 14 amino acids. Germline lookup yields CDR1 MNHNY and CDR2 SVGAGI (reference sequence). V was pared by 4 bases and J by 3 bases, with 12 bases between. V usage is TRBV6-6 and J usage is TRBJ1-1, with D maybe TRBD1 (5 bases). This clonotype originated in a woman aged 18 to 35 in good health. Material for sequencing was blood. Written as DNA, the CDR3 is TGTGCCAGCAGTTGGGCAGGGAAAGACACTGAAGCTTTCTTT. It is translated as CASSWAGKDTEAFF.